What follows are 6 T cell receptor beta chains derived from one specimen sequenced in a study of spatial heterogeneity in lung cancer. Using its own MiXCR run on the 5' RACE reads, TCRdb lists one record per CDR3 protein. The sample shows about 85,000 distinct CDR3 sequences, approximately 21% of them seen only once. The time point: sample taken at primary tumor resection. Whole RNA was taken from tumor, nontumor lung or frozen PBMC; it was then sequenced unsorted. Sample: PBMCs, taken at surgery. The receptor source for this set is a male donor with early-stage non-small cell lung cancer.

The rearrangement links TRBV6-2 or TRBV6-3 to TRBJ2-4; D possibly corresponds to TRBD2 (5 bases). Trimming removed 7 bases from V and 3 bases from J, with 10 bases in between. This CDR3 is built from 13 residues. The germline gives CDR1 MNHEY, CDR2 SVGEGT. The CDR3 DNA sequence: TGTGCCAGCAAACGGGATGGCAAAAACATTCAGTACTTC. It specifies CASKRDGKNIQYF.

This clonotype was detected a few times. The CDR3 bases are TGTGCCATCAGAGGACAGACCTCTAGCACAGATACGCAGTATTTT. Residues: CAIRGQTSSTDTQYF. This chain links TRBV10-3 with TRBJ2-3; D possibly corresponds to TRBD1 (6 bases). Trimming shortened V by 6 bases and J by 0 bases, and 13 bases separated the two germline ends. CDR1 is ENHRY and CDR2 is SYGVKD in the germline V gene. This CDR3 contains 15 residues.

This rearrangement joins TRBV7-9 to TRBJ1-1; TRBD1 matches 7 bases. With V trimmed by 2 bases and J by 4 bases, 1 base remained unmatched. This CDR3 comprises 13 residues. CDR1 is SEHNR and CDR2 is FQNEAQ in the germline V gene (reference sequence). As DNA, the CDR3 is TGTGCCAGCAGCTTAAGGGGGCTCACTGAAGCTTTCTTT. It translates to CASSLRGLTEAFF.

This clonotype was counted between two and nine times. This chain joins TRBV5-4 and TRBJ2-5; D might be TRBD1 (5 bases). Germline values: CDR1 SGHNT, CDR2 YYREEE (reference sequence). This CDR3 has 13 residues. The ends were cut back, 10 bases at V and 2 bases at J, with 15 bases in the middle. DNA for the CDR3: TGTGCCCATGGAAGGGCAGGGCAAGAGACCCAGTACTTC. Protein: CAHGRAGQETQYF.

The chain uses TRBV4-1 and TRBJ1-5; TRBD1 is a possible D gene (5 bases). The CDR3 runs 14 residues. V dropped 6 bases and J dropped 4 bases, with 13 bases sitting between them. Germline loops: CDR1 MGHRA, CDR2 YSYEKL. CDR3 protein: CASRAQGTNQPQHF. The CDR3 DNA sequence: TGCGCCAGCAGAGCTCAGGGAACGAATCAGCCCCAGCATTTT.

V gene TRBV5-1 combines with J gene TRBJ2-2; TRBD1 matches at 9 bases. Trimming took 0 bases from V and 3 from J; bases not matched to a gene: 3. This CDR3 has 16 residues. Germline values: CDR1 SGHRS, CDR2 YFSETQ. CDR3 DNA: TGCGCCAGCAGCTTGGACGGGACAGGGTACACCGGGGAGCTGTTTTTT. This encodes CASSLDGTGYTGELFF.